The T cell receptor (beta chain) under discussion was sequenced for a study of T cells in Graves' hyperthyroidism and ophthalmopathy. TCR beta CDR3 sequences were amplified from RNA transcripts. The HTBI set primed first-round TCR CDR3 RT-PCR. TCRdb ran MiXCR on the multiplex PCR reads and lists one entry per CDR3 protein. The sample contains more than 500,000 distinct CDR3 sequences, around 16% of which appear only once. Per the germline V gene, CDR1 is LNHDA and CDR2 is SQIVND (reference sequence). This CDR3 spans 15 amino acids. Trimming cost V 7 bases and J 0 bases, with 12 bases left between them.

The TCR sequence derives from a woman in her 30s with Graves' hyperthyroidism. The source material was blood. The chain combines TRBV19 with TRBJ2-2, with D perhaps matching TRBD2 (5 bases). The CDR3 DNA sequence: TGTGCCAGTATGGAGAGCGGTACGAACACCGGGGAGCTGTTTTTT. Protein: CASMESGTNTGELFF. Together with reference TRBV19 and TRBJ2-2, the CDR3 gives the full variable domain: DGGITQSPKYLFRKEGQNVTLSCEQNLNHDAMYWYRQDPGQGLRLIYYSQIVNDFQKGDIAEGYSVSREKKESFPLTVTSAQKNPTAFYLCASMESGTNTGELFFGEGSRLTVL.